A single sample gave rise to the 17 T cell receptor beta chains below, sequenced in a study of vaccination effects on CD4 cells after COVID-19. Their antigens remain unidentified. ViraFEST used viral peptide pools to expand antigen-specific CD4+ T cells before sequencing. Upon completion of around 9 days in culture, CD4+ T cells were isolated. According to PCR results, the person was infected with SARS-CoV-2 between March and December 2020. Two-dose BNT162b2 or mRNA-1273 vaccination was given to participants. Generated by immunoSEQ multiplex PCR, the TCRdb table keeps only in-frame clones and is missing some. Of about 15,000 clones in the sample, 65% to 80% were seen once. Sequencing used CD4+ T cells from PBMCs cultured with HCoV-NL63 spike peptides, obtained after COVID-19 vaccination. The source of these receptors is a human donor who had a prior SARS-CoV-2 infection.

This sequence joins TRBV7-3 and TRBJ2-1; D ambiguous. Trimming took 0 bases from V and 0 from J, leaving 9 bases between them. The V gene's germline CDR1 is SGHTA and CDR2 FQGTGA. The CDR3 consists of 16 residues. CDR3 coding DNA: TGTGCCAGCAGCTTAACAAGGTCAGACTCCTACAATGAGCAGTTCTTC. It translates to CASSLTRSDSYNEQFF.

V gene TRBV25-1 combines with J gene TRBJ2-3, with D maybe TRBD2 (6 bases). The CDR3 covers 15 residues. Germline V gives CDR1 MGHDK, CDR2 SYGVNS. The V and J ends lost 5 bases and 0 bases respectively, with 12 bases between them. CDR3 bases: TGTGCCAGCAGTCCGCCTAGCGCGAGCACAGATACGCAGTATTTT. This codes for CASSPPSASTDTQYF.

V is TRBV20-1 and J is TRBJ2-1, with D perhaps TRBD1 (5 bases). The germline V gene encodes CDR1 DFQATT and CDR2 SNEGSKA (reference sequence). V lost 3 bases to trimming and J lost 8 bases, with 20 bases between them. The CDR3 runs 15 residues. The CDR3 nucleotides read TGCAGTGCTAGTCAGCCTAGTAGGGGATTACATGAGCAGTTCTTC. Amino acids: CSASQPSRGLHEQFF.

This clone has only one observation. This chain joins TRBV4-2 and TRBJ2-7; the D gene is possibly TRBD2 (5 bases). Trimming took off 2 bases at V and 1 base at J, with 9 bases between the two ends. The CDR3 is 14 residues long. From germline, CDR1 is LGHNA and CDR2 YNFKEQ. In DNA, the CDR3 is TGTGCCAGCAGCCAATCGGACTTATCCTACGAGCAGTACTTC. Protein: CASSQSDLSYEQYF.

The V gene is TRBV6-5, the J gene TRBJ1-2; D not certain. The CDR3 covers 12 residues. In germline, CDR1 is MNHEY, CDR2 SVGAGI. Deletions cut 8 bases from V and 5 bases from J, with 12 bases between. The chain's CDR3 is CASGRKGYGYTF. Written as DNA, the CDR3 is TGTGCCAGCGGCCGTAAGGGATATGGCTACACCTTC.

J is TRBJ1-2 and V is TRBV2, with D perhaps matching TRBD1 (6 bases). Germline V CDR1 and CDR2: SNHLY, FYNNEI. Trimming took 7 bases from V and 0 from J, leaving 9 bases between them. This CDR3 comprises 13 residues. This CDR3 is CASTGGANYGYTF. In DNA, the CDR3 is TGTGCCAGCACCGGGGGCGCTAACTATGGCTACACCTTC.

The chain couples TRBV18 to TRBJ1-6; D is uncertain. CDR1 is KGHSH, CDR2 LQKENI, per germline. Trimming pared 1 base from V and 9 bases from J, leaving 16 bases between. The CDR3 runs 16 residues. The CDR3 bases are TGTGCCAGCTCACCACGTCGGGAAACTTCGGGTTCACCCCTCCACTTT. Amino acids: CASSPRRETSGSPLHF. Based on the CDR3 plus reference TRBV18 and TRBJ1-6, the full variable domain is NAGVMQNPRHLVRRRGQEARLRCSPMKGHSHVYWYRQLPEEGLKFMVYLQKENIIDESGMPKERFSAEFPKEGPSILRIQQVVRGDSAAYFCASSPRRETSGSPLHFGNGTRLTVT.

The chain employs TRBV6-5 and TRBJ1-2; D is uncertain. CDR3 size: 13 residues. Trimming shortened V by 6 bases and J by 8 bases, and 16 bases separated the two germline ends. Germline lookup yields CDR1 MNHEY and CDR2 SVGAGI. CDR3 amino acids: CASSKLLRWGYTF. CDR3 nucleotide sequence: TGTGCCAGCAGCAAGCTCCTTCGATGGGGCTACACCTTC.

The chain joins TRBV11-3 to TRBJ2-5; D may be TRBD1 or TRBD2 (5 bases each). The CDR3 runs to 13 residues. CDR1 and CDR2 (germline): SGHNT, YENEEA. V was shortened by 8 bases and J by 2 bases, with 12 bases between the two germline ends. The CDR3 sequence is CASGDVSQETQYF. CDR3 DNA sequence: TGTGCCAGCGGGGACGTAAGTCAAGAGACCCAGTACTTC.

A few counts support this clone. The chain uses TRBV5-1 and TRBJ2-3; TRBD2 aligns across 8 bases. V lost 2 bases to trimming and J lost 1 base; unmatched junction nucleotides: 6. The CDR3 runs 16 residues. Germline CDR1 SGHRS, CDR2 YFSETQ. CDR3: CASSFLSGSGTDTQYF. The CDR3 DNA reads TGCGCCAGCAGCTTCCTGAGCGGGAGTGGCACAGATACGCAGTATTTT. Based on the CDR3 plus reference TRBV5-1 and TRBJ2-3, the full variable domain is KAGVTQTPRYLIKTRGQQVTLSCSPISGHRSVSWYQQTPGQGLQFLFEYFSETQRNKGNFPGRFSGRQFSNSRSEMNVSTLELGDSALYLCASSFLSGSGTDTQYFGPGTRLTVL.

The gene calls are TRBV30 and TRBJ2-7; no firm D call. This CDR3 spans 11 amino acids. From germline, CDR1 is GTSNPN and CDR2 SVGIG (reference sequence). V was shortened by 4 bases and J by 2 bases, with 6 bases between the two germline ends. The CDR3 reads CAWTDTYEQYF. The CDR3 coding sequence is TGTGCCTGGACGGATACCTACGAGCAGTACTTC.

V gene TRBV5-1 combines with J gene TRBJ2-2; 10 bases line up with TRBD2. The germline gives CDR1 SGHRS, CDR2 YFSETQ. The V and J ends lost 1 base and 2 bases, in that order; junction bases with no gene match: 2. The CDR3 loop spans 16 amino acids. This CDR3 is CASSLLAGANTGELFF. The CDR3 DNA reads TGCGCCAGCAGCTTGCTAGCGGGGGCAAACACCGGGGAGCTGTTTTTT.

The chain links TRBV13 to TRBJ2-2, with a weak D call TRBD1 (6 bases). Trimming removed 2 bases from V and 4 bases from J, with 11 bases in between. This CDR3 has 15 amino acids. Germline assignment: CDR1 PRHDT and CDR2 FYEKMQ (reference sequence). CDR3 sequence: CASSLTGSLTGELFF. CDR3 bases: TGTGCCAGCAGCTTAACAGGGAGTCTCACCGGGGAGCTGTTTTTT.

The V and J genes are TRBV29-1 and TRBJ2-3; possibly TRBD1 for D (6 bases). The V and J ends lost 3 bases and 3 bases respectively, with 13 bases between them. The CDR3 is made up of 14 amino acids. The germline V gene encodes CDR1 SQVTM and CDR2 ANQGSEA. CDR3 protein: CSVDLQGITDTQYF. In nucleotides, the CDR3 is TGCAGCGTTGACCTTCAGGGGATAACAGATACGCAGTATTTT.

The CDR3 nucleotides are TGTGCCAGCAGCTTAAGCGGGGGGGCCAACACCGGGGAGCTGTTTTTT. Encoded protein: CASSLSGGANTGELFF. The J gene is TRBJ2-2, the V gene TRBV7-3, with TRBD2 identical over 9 bases. The CDR3 has 16 residues. The germline CDR1 and CDR2 sequences are SGHTA and FQGTGA. V trimming: 1 base; J trimming: 2 bases; junction bases outside the gene matches: 2.

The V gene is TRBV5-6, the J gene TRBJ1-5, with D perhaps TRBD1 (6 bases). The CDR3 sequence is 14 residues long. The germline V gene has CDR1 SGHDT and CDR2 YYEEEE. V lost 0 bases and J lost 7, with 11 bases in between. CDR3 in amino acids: CASSLGPGEQPQHF. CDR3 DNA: TGTGCCAGCAGCTTGGGACCAGGGGAGCAGCCCCAGCATTTT.

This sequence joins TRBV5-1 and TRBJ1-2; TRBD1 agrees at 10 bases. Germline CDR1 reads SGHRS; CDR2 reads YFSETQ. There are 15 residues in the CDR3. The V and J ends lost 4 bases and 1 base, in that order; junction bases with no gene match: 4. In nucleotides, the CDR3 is TGCGCCAGCAGCGGGGGGACAGGGGATAACTATGGCTACACCTTC. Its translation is CASSGGTGDNYGYTF.